This record looks at one T cell receptor (beta chain) sequence and its context. As yet, its antigen is unknown. The CDR3 spans 13 residues. V was clipped by 2 bases and J by 3 bases, with 7 bases between them. The germline gives CDR1 MNHEY, CDR2 SVGEGT. TCRdb's copy holds only in-frame clones and misses some; the assay was immunoSEQ multiplex PCR. The data contain roughly 150,000 clones, roughly 94% of them singletons. This sample is drawn from a study of T cell responses to AZD1222 COVID-19 vaccine. General study points: White British donors predominated, females outnumbered males, and clonal diversity was possibly underestimated. Unmutated variant regions reportedly attract nearly half of all spike-specific TCRs. Rises in breadth and depth of Spike-specific TCRs came after two AZD1222 doses.

The sequencing here drew on peripheral blood, taken 28 days after the second AZD1222 dose. The receptor was derived from an adult who received the AZD1222 COVID-19 vaccine. J is TRBJ2-5 and V is TRBV6-2 or TRBV6-3; D gene ambiguous. The CDR3 nucleotides read TGTGCCAGCAGTTACGACGAGAAAGAGACCCAGTACTTC. Its translation: CASSYDEKETQYF.